These 11 T cell receptor beta chains originate from one sample sequenced in a study of regulatory dendritic cells for organ transplantation. The repertoire was sequenced with immunoSEQ multiplex PCR; TCRdb's copy has only in-frame clones and lacks some. Among roughly 27,000 clones listed, less than 85% were seen once. The material sequenced was naive CD8+ T cells from blood. The subset denotes: CD45RA+ naive T cells. The receptor source for this set is a human donor in good health.

The chain is built from TRBV6-5 and TRBJ1-1; 7 positions match TRBD1. In germline, CDR1 is MNHEY, CDR2 SVGAGI. The CDR3 contains 15 residues. J gave up 2 bases and V 2 bases, and 5 bases lay outside the gene matches. CDR3 protein: CASSYEGQTNTEAFF. The DNA of the CDR3 is TGTGCCAGCAGTTACGAGGGACAGACCAACACTGAAGCTTTCTTT.

The chain uses TRBV4-2 and TRBJ2-3, with 10 nucleotides matching TRBD2. In germline, CDR1 is LGHNA, CDR2 YNFKEQ. V gave up 4 bases and J gave up 8 bases; unmatched junction bases: 15. CDR3 length equals 17 residues. The DNA for the CDR3 is TGTGCCAGCAGCCCCACCACTAGCGGGGTATATGTTAGTACGCAGTATTTT. Its protein product is CASSPTTSGVYVSTQYF.

The chain joins TRBV7-2 to TRBJ2-3; TRBD2 matches 7 bases. J lost 0 bases, V lost 3 bases, and 9 bases had no gene match. CDR3 size: 17 residues. In germline, CDR1 is SGHTA, CDR2 FQGNSA. The CDR3 is CASSFPPSGTSTDTQYF. CDR3 DNA: TGTGCCAGCAGCTTCCCCCCTAGCGGAACTAGCACAGATACGCAGTATTTT. The entire variable domain, with the rest obtained from reference TRBV7-2 and TRBJ2-3, is as follows: GAGVSQSPSNKVTEKGKDVELRCDPISGHTALYWYRQSLGQGLEFLIYFQGNSAPDKSGLPSDRFSAERTGGSVSTLTIQRTQQEDSAVYLCASSFPPSGTSTDTQYFGPGTRLTVL.

This clone was counted once. This chain links TRBV10-3 with TRBJ2-3, with 13 nucleotides matching TRBD2. This CDR3 is built from 17 residues. Germline CDR1 ENHRY, CDR2 SYGVKD. The junction had 6 bases not matched to a gene; V was cut back by 2 bases and J by 4 bases. CDR3 DNA sequence: TGTGCCATCAGTGAGACTAGCGGGGGGGCTGGGTCAGATACGCAGTATTTT. The encoded protein is CAISETSGGAGSDTQYF.

CDR3 amino acids: CASSVDDSGEVETQYF. CDR3 bases: TGTGCCAGCAGCGTAGATGATAGCGGGGAGGTAGAGACCCAGTACTTC. The chain uses TRBV9 and TRBJ2-5, with 8 bases identical to TRBD2. The CDR3 totals 16 residues. In germline, CDR1 is SGDLS, CDR2 YYNGEE. V gave up 0 bases and J gave up 4 bases; unmatched junction bases: 8.

The rearrangement links TRBV27 to TRBJ2-2, with 7 positions matching TRBD1. The CDR3 is 13 residues long. The V gene end was trimmed by 8 bases and the J gene end by 4 bases; junction bases not matched to a gene: 4. Germline V gene data show CDR1 as MNHEY and CDR2 as SMNVEV (reference sequence). DNA for the CDR3: TGTGCCAGCGGTACAGGGGTCACCGGGGAGCTGTTTTTT. Translation gives CASGTGVTGELFF.

The CDR3 spells CASSLDGGGAITGELFF. The DNA of the CDR3 is TGCGCCAGCAGCTTGGACGGGGGAGGGGCGATCACCGGGGAGCTGTTTTTT. V gene TRBV5-1 combines with J gene TRBJ2-2, with TRBD2 matching 7 bases. V lost 0 bases and J lost 4; bases outside the gene matches: 9. The CDR3 extends over 17 amino acids. CDR1 and CDR2 from the germline V gene are SGHRS and YFSETQ.

The chain uses TRBV7-6 and TRBJ2-7; D may be TRBD2 (6 bases). Trimming stripped 0 bases from V and 2 bases from J, with 14 bases between. CDR1 and CDR2 from the germline V gene are SGHVS and FNYEAQ. This CDR3 region has 16 residues. The DNA for the CDR3 is TGTGCCAGCAGCTTAGCGATTTCAGGACTAACCTACGAGCAGTACTTC. This gives the protein CASSLAISGLTYEQYF.

The V call is TRBV7-8, the J call TRBJ1-1, with 8 bases lining up with TRBD1. Germline assignment: CDR1 SGHVS and CDR2 FQNEAQ. Trimming cost V 4 bases and J 3 bases; bases outside gene matches: 7. The CDR3 has 15 residues. CDR3 coding DNA: TGTGCCAGCAGCTCCCAGGCAGGGGGCTACACTGAAGCTTTCTTT. It codes for CASSSQAGGYTEAFF.

V usage is TRBV4-1 and J usage is TRBJ1-1; weak D call: TRBD1 (5 bases). Per germline, CDR1 MGHRA and CDR2 YSYEKL. V was shortened by 8 bases and J by 4 bases, with 14 bases between the two germline ends. The CDR3 length is 13 residues. CDR3 sequence reads: CASQGGIGTEAFF. The DNA for the CDR3 is TGCGCCAGCCAGGGAGGGATTGGCACTGAAGCTTTCTTT.

This clone occurred once. The CDR3 spells CASSPGQGTYEQYF. CDR3 coding DNA: TGCGCCAGCAGCCCGGGACAGGGGACCTACGAGCAGTACTTC. V is TRBV4-3 and J is TRBJ2-7; 10 nucleotides line up with TRBD1. CDR3 length: 14 residues. Trimming removed 4 bases from V and 2 bases from J; junction bases left unmatched: 2. Germline CDR1 is LGHNA and CDR2 is YSLEER.